The 28 T cell receptor beta chains in this list originate from one sample, sequenced in a study of Ad26.COV2.S vaccination and SARS-CoV-2 variants. Documented treatment: about 20 received Ad26.COV2.S at low or high dose, single or two shots; about five received placebo; per-sample allocation not given. The investigators took samples on day 63 after the first vaccine or placebo injection. Libraries were prepared by immunoSEQ multiplex PCR; TCRdb keeps only in-frame clonotypes and omits some of them. The table records 300,000 to 500,000 clones, more than 85% of them present only once. This sample comprised peripheral blood, obtained in a trial of Ad26.COV2.S vaccine versus placebo. The receptor set was obtained from a person between 18 and 65 years old who received the Ad26.COV2.S COVID-19 vaccine or a placebo.

The J gene is TRBJ2-7, the V gene TRBV18; D is uncertain. With 4 bases removed from V and 2 bases from J, the gap between germline ends came to 12 bases. Germline CDR1 KGHSH, CDR2 LQKENI. There are 14 residues in the CDR3. CDR3 DNA: TGTGCCAGCTCACAGTTACAGAGAGCCTACGAGCAGTACTTC. Protein: CASSQLQRAYEQYF.

V usage is TRBV6-5 and J usage is TRBJ2-1; the D gene is possibly TRBD1 (6 bases). CDR1 and CDR2 from the germline V gene are MNHEY and SVGAGI. V was cut by 4 bases and J by 10 bases, with 11 bases left in between. The CDR3 has 12 amino acids. CDR3 sequence reads: CASSLTGNEQFF. The CDR3 DNA is TGTGCCAGCAGTTTAACAGGGAACGAGCAGTTCTTC.

CDR3: CAITAGGLTGELFF. The CDR3 DNA sequence: TGTGCCATCACGGCGGGGGGCCTAACCGGGGAGCTGTTTTTT. The genes are TRBV10-3 and TRBJ2-2, with 8 bases identical to TRBD2. Trimming took 7 bases from V and 5 from J; bases not matched to a gene: 6. The CDR3 consists of 14 residues. CDR1 ENHRY and CDR2 SYGVKD come from the germline V gene.

This sequence joins TRBV24-1 and TRBJ2-7, with 8 nucleotides matching TRBD2. J was trimmed by 2 bases and V by 10 bases; bases with no gene match: 9. Per the germline V gene, CDR1 is KGHDR and CDR2 is SFDVKD. The CDR3 consists of 14 residues. The CDR3 is CATSGTSRPYEQYF. For the CDR3, the DNA is TGTGCCACAAGCGGGACTAGTAGGCCCTACGAGCAGTACTTC.

This clone came up once. This chain joins TRBV12-3 or TRBV12-4 and TRBJ1-2; the D is unclear. Trimming left V 3 bases short and J 8 bases short, with 13 bases between. This CDR3 region has 13 residues. The CDR3 DNA reads as TGTGCCAGCAGTTTCTGGGGAACTAAGGGCTACACCTTC. This gives the protein CASSFWGTKGYTF.

This chain uses TRBV5-6 with TRBJ1-1; no reliable D call. This CDR3 is 13 amino acids long. Germline-derived CDR1 and CDR2 are SGHDT and YYEEEE. The V and J ends lost 4 bases and 8 bases respectively, with 15 bases between them. The CDR3 DNA is TGTGCCAGCAGCCCGACCCTCGGCAGAGAAGCTTTCTTT. Translation gives CASSPTLGREAFF.

The genes are TRBV19 and TRBJ1-6; TRBD1 is a possible D gene (6 bases). Germline V gene data show CDR1 as LNHDA and CDR2 as SQIVND (reference sequence). V shed 4 bases and J shed 8 bases, with 9 bases lying between them. The CDR3 covers 13 residues. In DNA, the CDR3 is TGTGCCAGTAGTACACAGGGTTATTCACCCCTCCACTTT. Amino acids: CASSTQGYSPLHF.

The chain combines TRBV11-2 with TRBJ2-5, with a weak D call TRBD1 (5 bases). Germline lookup yields CDR1 SGHAT and CDR2 FQNNGV. CDR3 size: 14 residues. Between the trimmed V and J ends, which lost 2 bases and 4 bases, there was a span of 11 bases. DNA for the CDR3: TGTGCCAGCAGCTTATCCAGGGCGGTAGAGACCCAGTACTTC. Translation: CASSLSRAVETQYF.

The V and J genes are TRBV6-1 and TRBJ1-2; 9 bases agree with TRBD1. V shed 2 bases, J shed 7 bases, and the junction held 8 bases outside the gene matches. Germline CDR1 reads MNHNS; CDR2 reads SASEGT. There are 15 residues in the CDR3. CDR3 amino acids: CASSEPGQGKFGYTF. CDR3 DNA sequence: TGTGCCAGCAGTGAACCGGGACAGGGAAAGTTTGGCTACACCTTC.

This clone appeared once. The chain combines TRBV7-9 with TRBJ2-7; D unresolved. The length of the CDR3 is 12 residues. Germline values: CDR1 SEHNR, CDR2 FQNEAQ (reference sequence). Trimming took off 3 bases at V and 4 bases at J, with 7 bases between the two ends. The CDR3 DNA reads TGTGCCAGCAGCTTTGGCGCATACGAGCAGTACTTC. Translated, it gives CASSFGAYEQYF.

The V gene is TRBV5-1, the J gene TRBJ2-5; TRBD2 matches 10 bases. There are 14 residues in the CDR3. The trim removed 2 bases at V and 5 bases at J, leaving 3 bases unmatched. Germline-derived CDR1 and CDR2 are SGHRS and YFSETQ. The CDR3 loop reads CASSFTSGDETQYF. The CDR3 DNA sequence: TGCGCCAGCAGCTTTACTAGCGGGGATGAGACCCAGTACTTC. Complete variable domain (other parts from reference TRBV5-1 and TRBJ2-5): KAGVTQTPRYLIKTRGQQVTLSCSPISGHRSVSWYQQTPGQGLQFLFEYFSETQRNKGNFPGRFSGRQFSNSRSEMNVSTLELGDSALYLCASSFTSGDETQYFGPGTRLLVL.

For this clone: This CDR3 is also generated by other DNA sequences in the sample. The V gene is TRBV5-1, the J gene TRBJ2-5; D uncertain. Trimming took off 0 bases at V and 2 bases at J, with 5 bases between the two ends. CDR3 length equals 13 residues. CDR1 and CDR2 (germline): SGHRS, YFSETQ. The DNA of the CDR3 is TGCGCCAGCAGCTTGGAGGGACAAGAGACCCAGTACTTC. It is translated as CASSLEGQETQYF.

V and J are TRBV12-3 or TRBV12-4 and TRBJ2-5, with a possible D match to TRBD2 (6 bases). V lost 5 bases to trimming and J lost 5 bases, with 6 bases between them. This CDR3 is built from 11 residues. The CDR3 bases are TGTGCCAGCAGTGGGGGGGAGACCCAGTACTTC. Translation gives CASSGGETQYF.

This chain joins TRBV7-2 and TRBJ2-3, with D possibly being TRBD2 (6 bases). The CDR3 length is 16 residues. V was cut by 1 base and J by 0 bases, with 11 bases left in between. Germline lookup yields CDR1 SGHTA and CDR2 FQGNSA. The CDR3 coding sequence is TGTGCCAGCAGCTTAGTAGGAGGGATTAGCACAGATACGCAGTATTTT. It is translated as CASSLVGGISTDTQYF. The complete variable domain, with remaining parts taken from reference TRBV7-2 and TRBJ2-3, reads GAGVSQSPSNKVTEKGKDVELRCDPISGHTALYWYRQSLGQGLEFLIYFQGNSAPDKSGLPSDRFSAERTGGSVSTLTIQRTQQEDSAVYLCASSLVGGISTDTQYFGPGTRLTVL.

This rearrangement joins TRBV19 to TRBJ1-2, with 8 bases that match TRBD1. CDR1 is LNHDA, CDR2 SQIVND, per germline (reference sequence). This CDR3 region has 14 residues. V dropped 6 bases and J dropped 4; count of bases not matched to a gene: 7. Here the CDR3 reads CASSQTGAGYGYTF. The CDR3 DNA reads as TGTGCCAGTAGCCAGACAGGGGCGGGCTATGGCTACACCTTC.

This clone was recorded once. The J gene is TRBJ2-7, the V gene TRBV25-1, with D possibly being TRBD1 (5 bases). CDR3 length: 13 amino acids. V was pared by 3 bases and J by 0 bases, with 6 bases between. Germline CDR1 reads MGHDK; CDR2 reads SYGVNS. The CDR3 region is CASSEDTSYEQYF. CDR3 DNA sequence: TGTGCCAGCAGTGAGGACACCTCCTACGAGCAGTACTTC.

This clone was counted once. The chain recombines TRBV15 with TRBJ1-6; unclear D gene. The CDR3 has 14 amino acids. Per germline, CDR1 LNHNV and CDR2 YYDKDF (reference sequence). V lost 0 bases and J 9 bases, leaving 9 bases between the germline ends. The CDR3 sequence is CATSRDPAGSPLHF. CDR3 sequence (DNA): TGTGCCACCAGCAGAGATCCGGCAGGTTCACCCCTCCACTTT.

The chain uses TRBV7-2 and TRBJ2-7, with D perhaps TRBD1 or TRBD2 (5 bases each). This CDR3 region has 16 residues. V lost 1 base to trimming and J lost 0 bases, with 13 bases between them. Looked up from germline, CDR1 is SGHTA and CDR2 is FQGNSA. Here the CDR3 DNA reads TGTGCCAGCAGCTTAGGTCCCGGGGACGGCTCCTACGAGCAGTACTTC. Its protein product is CASSLGPGDGSYEQYF.

V gene TRBV7-8 combines with J gene TRBJ1-2, with D unclear. Trimming pared 1 base from V and 8 bases from J, leaving 8 bases between. In germline, CDR1 is SGHVS, CDR2 FQNEAQ. CDR3 length: 12 amino acids. Here the CDR3 DNA reads TGTGCCAGCAGCTTAGACTTTGGAGGCTACACCTTC. Translating it yields CASSLDFGGYTF.

This chain joins TRBV24-1 and TRBJ2-3; unclear D gene. V was pared by 4 bases and J by 6 bases, with 16 bases between. This CDR3 is built from 15 residues. Germline lookup yields CDR1 KGHDR and CDR2 SFDVKD. The CDR3 here is CATSENGMGSDTQYF. For the CDR3, the DNA is TGTGCCACCAGTGAAAATGGCATGGGATCGGATACGCAGTATTTT.

Comment on this clone: Different DNA sequences within this sample yield the same CDR3. V gene TRBV29-1 combines with J gene TRBJ2-5; maybe TRBD2 (5 bases). Trimming took 3 bases from V and 4 from J, leaving 9 bases between them. CDR1 and CDR2 from the germline V gene are SQVTM and ANQGSEA. This CDR3 spans 12 amino acids. The CDR3 nucleotides are TGCAGCGTTGACCGAGGGAGAGAGACCCAGTACTTC. Translated, it gives CSVDRGRETQYF.

This sequence joins TRBV6-5 and TRBJ2-1; tentatively, D is TRBD1 or TRBD2 (5 bases each). The CDR3 loop spans 13 amino acids. CDR1 and CDR2 (germline): MNHEY, SVGAGI. V dropped 11 bases and J dropped 9 bases, with 20 bases sitting between them. CDR3 nucleotide sequence: TGTGCCGCCCGTTTAACAGTGAGGGGTGAGCAGTTCTTC. It encodes CAARLTVRGEQFF.

The rearrangement joins TRBV19 to TRBJ1-1; the D gene is possibly TRBD1 (6 bases). Germline V gene lookup returns CDR1 LNHDA and CDR2 SQIVND (reference sequence). Trimming took 8 bases from V and 3 from J, leaving 13 bases between them. The CDR3 runs to 13 residues. CDR3: CASQGLEDTEAFF. DNA for the CDR3: TGTGCCAGTCAGGGGTTGGAGGACACTGAAGCTTTCTTT.

The rearrangement joins TRBV6-5 to TRBJ2-1; TRBD1 or TRBD2 may be the D gene (5 bases each). The germline V gene has CDR1 MNHEY and CDR2 SVGAGI. Trimming left V 2 bases short and J 6 bases short, with 14 bases between. This CDR3 has 15 residues. This chain's CDR3 is CASSYVGAGINEQFF. The DNA of the CDR3 is TGTGCCAGCAGTTACGTCGGGGCCGGAATCAATGAGCAGTTCTTC.

This chain uses TRBV5-1 with TRBJ1-1, with D possibly matching TRBD1 (6 bases). The CDR3 has 16 residues. V lost 0 bases to trimming and J lost 5 bases, with 17 bases between them. Germline lookup yields CDR1 SGHRS and CDR2 YFSETQ. The CDR3 DNA follows: TGCGCCAGCAGCTTGGCCCTCCCAGGGGTAGGAACTGAAGCTTTCTTT. Its protein is CASSLALPGVGTEAFF. The variable domain in full, with the rest retrieved from reference TRBV5-1 and TRBJ1-1, is KAGVTQTPRYLIKTRGQQVTLSCSPISGHRSVSWYQQTPGQGLQFLFEYFSETQRNKGNFPGRFSGRQFSNSRSEMNVSTLELGDSALYLCASSLALPGVGTEAFFGQGTRLTVV.

This rearrangement joins TRBV19 to TRBJ1-4; possible D gene TRBD1, 5 bases. Germline CDR1 and CDR2: LNHDA and SQIVND (reference sequence). Trimming pared 1 base from V and 4 bases from J, leaving 7 bases between. The CDR3 sequence is 14 residues long. CDR3: CASSIGQYNEKLFF. The CDR3, as DNA: TGTGCCAGTAGTATAGGACAGTATAATGAAAAACTGTTTTTT. The complete variable domain, with remaining parts taken from reference TRBV19 and TRBJ1-4, reads DGGITQSPKYLFRKEGQNVTLSCEQNLNHDAMYWYRQDPGQGLRLIYYSQIVNDFQKGDIAEGYSVSREKKESFPLTVTSAQKNPTAFYLCASSIGQYNEKLFFGSGTQLSVL.

The CDR3 DNA is TGTGCCAGCATACGGCCTAGCAGCCAAGAGACCCAGTACTTC. Protein product: CASIRPSSQETQYF. J is TRBJ2-5 and V is TRBV2; a weak D match, TRBD2 (5 bases). Germline CDR1 and CDR2: SNHLY and FYNNEI. This CDR3 is built from 14 residues. V was shortened by 7 bases and J by 1 base, with 13 bases between the two germline ends.

V and J are TRBV6-2 or TRBV6-3 and TRBJ1-2, with D maybe TRBD1 (5 bases). CDR1 MNHEY and CDR2 SVGEGT come from the germline V gene. The CDR3 has 17 amino acids. V lost 2 bases and J lost 2, with 18 bases in between. CDR3 DNA sequence: TGTGCCAGCAGTTACCCATTTTCGCAGGGACCAAACTATGGCTACACCTTC. The encoded protein is CASSYPFSQGPNYGYTF.